This entry concerns a single T cell receptor beta chain. This entry comes from a study of blood T cell repertoires in COVID-19. About the study: T cells, B-cell-depleted T cells, or PBMCs provided the cDNA or gDNA that served as material.

Trimming cost V 4 bases and J 5 bases; bases outside gene matches: 3. This CDR3 has 13 amino acids. This table comes from immunoSEQ multiplex PCR, and its TCRdb copy is limited to in-frame clones, with some not included. The table includes a few hundred thousand clones, about nine tenths detected once. The sequencing sample was made of peripheral blood. The receptor was isolated from a man aged 18 to 30 with active or convalescent COVID-19. The chain recombines TRBV12-3 or TRBV12-4 with TRBJ1-2, with TRBD1 identical over 8 bases. The CDR3 bases are TGTGCCAGCAGTTCGACAGGGGTATATGGCTACACCTTC. Its protein is CASSSTGVYGYTF.